A single TCR beta chain is shown here with its context. Its antigen is still unknown. The assay was immunoSEQ multiplex PCR, and TCRdb's table has in-frame clones only and misses some. The data contain about 150,000 clones, about 89% of them seen just once; the ten biggest clones take up under 4%. Trimming stripped 5 bases from V and 1 base from J, with 8 bases between. The CDR3 totals 13 residues. Germline CDR1 MNHEY, CDR2 SVGAGI. The sample is drawn from a study of T cell responses to AZD1222 COVID-19 vaccine. Researchers grouped second doses given at about 4 or about 12 weeks into one pool. Findings of the study overall: Sampling captured repertoires only after the peak T cell response.

V is TRBV6-5 and J is TRBJ1-2, with D uncertain. Sample: peripheral blood, taken 28 days after the second AZD1222 dose. The receptor was derived from an adult who received the AZD1222 COVID-19 vaccine. The CDR3 DNA is TGTGCCAGCAGTATGCAGAGTAACTATGGCTACACCTTC. Protein product: CASSMQSNYGYTF.